The present T cell receptor beta chain was sequenced within a study of CD8 T cells in Susac syndrome. Random hexamers were used to reverse transcribe an amount of roughly 0.45 to 1 ug RNA. An immunoSEQ multiplex PCR amplified TCR beta CDR3 over 54 Vbeta and 13 Jbeta. TCRdb re-analysed the immunoSEQ multiplex PCR reads in MiXCR, keeping a single row per CDR3 protein. The table lists 140,000 to 150,000 distinct CDR3 sequences, around 95% of them singletons. The CDR3 length is 14 residues. V was pared by 4 bases and J by 5 bases, with 13 bases between. This chain joins TRBV12-3 or TRBV12-4 and TRBJ2-3; D is undetermined. The sequencing input was CD4+ T cells from PBMCs. This TCR derives from a human donor with Susac syndrome. The DNA for the CDR3 is TGTGCCAGCAGTTATTTGCCACCACGAGATACGCAGTATTTT. Protein product: CASSYLPPRDTQYF.